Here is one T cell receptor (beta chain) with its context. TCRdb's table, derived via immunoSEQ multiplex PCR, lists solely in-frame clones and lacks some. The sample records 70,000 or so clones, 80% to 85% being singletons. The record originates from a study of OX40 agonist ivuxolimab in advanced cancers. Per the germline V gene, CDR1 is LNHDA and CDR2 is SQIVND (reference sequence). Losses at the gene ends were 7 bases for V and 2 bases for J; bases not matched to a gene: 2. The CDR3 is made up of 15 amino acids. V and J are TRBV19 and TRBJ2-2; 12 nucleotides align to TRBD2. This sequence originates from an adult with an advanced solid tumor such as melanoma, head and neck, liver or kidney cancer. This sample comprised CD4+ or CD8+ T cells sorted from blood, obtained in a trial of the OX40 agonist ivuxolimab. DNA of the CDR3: TGTGCCAGTAATGGACTAGCGGGAAACACCGGGGAGCTGTTTTTT. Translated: CASNGLAGNTGELFF.